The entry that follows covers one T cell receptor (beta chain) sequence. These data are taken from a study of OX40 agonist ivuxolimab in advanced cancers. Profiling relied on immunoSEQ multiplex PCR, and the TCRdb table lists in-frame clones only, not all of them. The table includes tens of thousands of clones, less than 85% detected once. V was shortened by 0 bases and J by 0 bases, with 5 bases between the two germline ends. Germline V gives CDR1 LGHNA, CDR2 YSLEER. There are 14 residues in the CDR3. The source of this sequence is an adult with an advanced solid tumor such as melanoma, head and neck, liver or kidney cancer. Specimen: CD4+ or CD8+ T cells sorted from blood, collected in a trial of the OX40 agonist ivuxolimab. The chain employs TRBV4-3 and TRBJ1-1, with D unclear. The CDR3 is CASSQDLVNTEAFF. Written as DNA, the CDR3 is TGCGCCAGCAGCCAAGATTTGGTGAACACTGAAGCTTTCTTT.